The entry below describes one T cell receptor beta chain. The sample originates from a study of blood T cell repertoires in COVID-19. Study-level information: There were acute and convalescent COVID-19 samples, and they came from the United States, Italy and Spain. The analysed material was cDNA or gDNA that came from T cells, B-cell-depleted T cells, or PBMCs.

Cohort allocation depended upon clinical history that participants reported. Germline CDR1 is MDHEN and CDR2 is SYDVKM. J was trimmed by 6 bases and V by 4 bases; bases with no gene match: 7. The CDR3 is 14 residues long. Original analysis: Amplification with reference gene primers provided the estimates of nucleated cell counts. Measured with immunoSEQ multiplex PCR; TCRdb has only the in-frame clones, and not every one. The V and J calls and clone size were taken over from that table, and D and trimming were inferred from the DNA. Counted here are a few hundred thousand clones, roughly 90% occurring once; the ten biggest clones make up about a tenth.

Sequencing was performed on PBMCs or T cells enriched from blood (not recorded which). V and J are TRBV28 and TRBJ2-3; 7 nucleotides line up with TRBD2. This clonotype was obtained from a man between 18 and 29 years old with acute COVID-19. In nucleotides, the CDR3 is TGTGCCAGCAGTTCCGGGGGGAGGGAGGATACGCAGTATTTT. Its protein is CASSSGGREDTQYF.